These 26 T cell receptor beta chains were sequenced from one sample in a study of blood T cell repertoires in COVID-19. The table came from immunoSEQ multiplex PCR; TCRdb's copy has only in-frame clones and leaves some out. The sample consists of approximately 130,000 clones, over 75% of them appearing once. Sample: peripheral blood. These receptors were taken from a man between 65 and 79 years old with active or convalescent COVID-19.

This clone has only one observation. The V call is TRBV7-2, the J call TRBJ1-2, with a weak D call TRBD1 (6 bases). The CDR3 totals 15 residues. The germline V gene encodes CDR1 SGHTA and CDR2 FQGNSA. V lost 1 base and J lost 8, with 17 bases in between. CDR3 nucleotide sequence: TGTGCCAGCAGCTTAGGTTTCATTGGGGGCGCGGGCTACACCTTC. Translated: CASSLGFIGGAGYTF.

This rearrangement joins TRBV4-1 to TRBJ1-5, with TRBD1 matching over 10 bases. The CDR3 consists of 15 residues. Trimming took 5 bases from V and 0 from J; bases not matched to a gene: 1. From germline, CDR1 is MGHRA and CDR2 YSYEKL. The chain's CDR3 is CASSGTGDSNQPQHF. CDR3 coding DNA: TGCGCCAGCAGCGGGACAGGGGATAGCAATCAGCCCCAGCATTTT.

This clone has more than one count but fewer than ten. The chain carries TRBV18 and TRBJ1-1; tentative D call: TRBD1 (5 bases). This CDR3 spans 15 amino acids. V lost 1 base, J lost 0 bases, and 9 bases lay in between. The germline V gene encodes CDR1 KGHSH and CDR2 LQKENI. This CDR3 reads CASSPREGLNTEAFF. In DNA, the CDR3 is TGTGCCAGCTCACCACGGGAGGGACTGAACACTGAAGCTTTCTTT.

This clone was seen repeatedly, ten times or more. The CDR3 nucleotides read TGTGCCAGCAGATCATCCAGGGGGACCTCTGGAAACACCATATATTTT. It specifies CASRSSRGTSGNTIYF. J is TRBJ1-3 and V is TRBV7-9; 7 bases align to TRBD1. V lost 6 bases, J lost 0 bases, and 8 bases stayed unmatched. CDR1 is SEHNR and CDR2 is FQNEAQ in the germline V gene (reference sequence). This CDR3 contains 16 residues.

As for this clone: The junction shows a germline mismatch at one end, possibly a read error. This chain uses TRBV7-7 with TRBJ2-3; 11 bases agree with TRBD1. Germline CDR1 is SSHAT and CDR2 is FNYEAQ (reference sequence). This CDR3 region has 15 residues. The CDR3 protein is CASSRGQGDADTQYF. The CDR3, as DNA: TGTGCTAGCAGCAGGGGACAGGGGGACGCAGATACGCAGTATTTT.

In its sample, this clone was seen a few times. The chain combines TRBV7-9 with TRBJ2-7; no clear D gene. The CDR3 runs 13 residues. Germline loops: CDR1 SEHNR, CDR2 FQNEAQ (reference sequence). Trimming cost V 5 bases and J 2 bases, with 10 bases left between them. CDR3 residues: CASSHPPAYEQYF. The CDR3 coding sequence is TGTGCCAGCAGCCACCCCCCAGCCTACGAGCAGTACTTC.

The chain joins TRBV5-1 to TRBJ2-2, with D possibly TRBD2 on 7 matching bases. CDR3 size: 16 residues. V was pared by 4 bases and J by 1 base, with 14 bases between. The germline V gene has CDR1 SGHRS and CDR2 YFSETQ. DNA of the CDR3: TGCGCCAGCAGCCCTACCGGGGGGCTGAACACCGGGGAGCTGTTTTTT. Its translation is CASSPTGGLNTGELFF.

This chain uses TRBV28 with TRBJ2-5, with D perhaps TRBD1 (6 bases). This CDR3 spans 15 amino acids. The germline gives CDR1 MDHEN, CDR2 SYDVKM. V was shortened by 7 bases and J by 3 bases, with 18 bases between the two germline ends. The CDR3 DNA follows: TGTGCCAGCATCACCTCAGTCAGGGGTAAAGAGACCCAGTACTTC. Translated: CASITSVRGKETQYF.

This chain links TRBV6-6 with TRBJ2-1, with D tentatively TRBD1 (6 bases). Germline values: CDR1 MNHNY, CDR2 SVGAGI (reference sequence). The germline V and J ends were trimmed by 0 bases and 9 bases, with 9 bases remaining between them. The CDR3 is made up of 13 amino acids. The CDR3 DNA is TGTGCCAGCAGTTACTCTTTGGGGGCTGAGCAGTTCTTC. Amino acids: CASSYSLGAEQFF.

This clone appeared a single time. V usage is TRBV28 and J usage is TRBJ2-1; the D gene is possibly TRBD2 (6 bases). V was trimmed by 6 bases and J by 1 base, leaving 10 bases between them. Germline CDR1 and CDR2: MDHEN and SYDVKM. The length of the CDR3 is 14 residues. This CDR3 is CASSGGRSYNEQFF. The CDR3 DNA is TGTGCCAGCAGCGGGGGAAGGTCCTACAATGAGCAGTTCTTC.

This clone was recorded a few times. The V gene is TRBV19, the J gene TRBJ1-5; D possibly corresponds to TRBD1 (6 bases). Germline CDR1 reads LNHDA; CDR2 reads SQIVND (reference sequence). This CDR3 contains 14 residues. The germline V and J ends were trimmed by 7 bases and 3 bases, with 13 bases remaining between them. The CDR3 reads CASKADRYNQPQHF. The CDR3 nucleotides are TGTGCCAGTAAGGCCGACAGGTACAATCAGCCCCAGCATTTT.

V and J are TRBV7-2 and TRBJ1-6, with 9 bases identical to TRBD1. The trim removed 3 bases at V and 10 bases at J, leaving 19 bases unmatched. Germline V CDR1 and CDR2: SGHTA, FQGNSA. The CDR3 totals 19 residues. The CDR3 protein is CASSFSGQGAAIAGSPLHF. Here the CDR3 DNA reads TGTGCCAGCAGCTTCTCGGGACAGGGTGCGGCCATAGCGGGGTCACCCCTCCACTTT.

This chain links TRBV6-5 with TRBJ2-2, with D uncertain. There are 15 residues in the CDR3. The germline V and J ends were trimmed by 0 bases and 3 bases, with 8 bases remaining between them. Germline loops: CDR1 MNHEY, CDR2 SVGAGI. CDR3 nucleotides: TGTGCCAGCAGTTACTCCTCCCCTTACACCGGGGAGCTGTTTTTT. Translated, it gives CASSYSSPYTGELFF.

This clone was picked up a small number of times. The chain has TRBV5-1 and TRBJ2-2; 8 positions match TRBD2. CDR1 and CDR2 from the germline V gene are SGHRS and YFSETQ. Unmatched junction bases numbered 8, after V lost 4 bases and J lost 0 bases. The CDR3 runs 17 residues. CDR3 region: CASSPISGNTNTGELFF. CDR3 nucleotides: TGCGCCAGCAGCCCTATTAGCGGGAATACGAACACCGGGGAGCTGTTTTTT.

The rearrangement uses TRBV14 and TRBJ1-6; D is uncertain. Per the germline V gene, CDR1 is SGHDN and CDR2 is FVKESK. The germline V and J ends were trimmed by 6 bases and 0 bases, with 6 bases remaining between them. The CDR3 is made up of 14 amino acids. CDR3 DNA: TGTGCCAGCAGTCTAAGCTCCTATAATTCACCCCTCCACTTT. It codes for CASSLSSYNSPLHF.

The V call is TRBV18, the J call TRBJ2-7, with TRBD2 matching over 13 bases. Germline CDR1 and CDR2: KGHSH and LQKENI. Unmatched junction bases numbered 3, after V lost 3 bases and J lost 4 bases. This CDR3 is 15 amino acids long. This CDR3 reads CASSPGTSGIYEQYF. CDR3 DNA: TGTGCCAGCTCACCGGGGACTAGCGGGATTTACGAGCAGTACTTC.

This clone was found a few times. V is TRBV12-3 or TRBV12-4 and J is TRBJ2-1; D unclear. The CDR3 extends over 13 amino acids. V lost 3 bases and J lost 6, with 9 bases in between. The CDR3 DNA follows: TGTGCCAGCAGTTTCCAGACTGGCAATGAGCAGTTCTTC. Its protein is CASSFQTGNEQFF.

The chain uses TRBV6-5 and TRBJ2-1; 9 bases line up with TRBD2. Germline lookup yields CDR1 MNHEY and CDR2 SVGAGI. The J segment lost 7 bases and the V segment lost 0 bases, leaving 7 bases of the junction unmatched. The length of the CDR3 is 16 residues. The DNA for the CDR3 is TGTGCCAGCAGTTACTCCCTAGCGGGGTACAGGAATGAGCAGTTCTTC. It translates to CASSYSLAGYRNEQFF.

This chain uses TRBV5-1 with TRBJ2-1, with D hard to call. Germline lookup yields CDR1 SGHRS and CDR2 YFSETQ. Trimming left V 5 bases short and J 5 bases short, with 14 bases between. This CDR3 contains 14 residues. This CDR3 is CASSNSGSNNEQFF. The DNA for the CDR3 is TGCGCCAGCAGTAATTCGGGTTCCAACAATGAGCAGTTCTTC. Based on the CDR3 plus reference TRBV5-1 and TRBJ2-1, the full variable domain is KAGVTQTPRYLIKTRGQQVTLSCSPISGHRSVSWYQQTPGQGLQFLFEYFSETQRNKGNFPGRFSGRQFSNSRSEMNVSTLELGDSALYLCASSNSGSNNEQFFGPGTRLTVL.

The chain carries TRBV20-1 and TRBJ2-7, with D possibly matching TRBD2 (6 bases). The CDR3 is 11 amino acids. Germline CDR1 DFQATT, CDR2 SNEGSKA (reference sequence). Between the trimmed V and J ends, which lost 1 base and 10 bases, there was a span of 11 bases. CDR3 region: CSARASSVQYF. In DNA form, the CDR3 reads TGCAGTGCTAGAGCTTCTAGCGTACAGTACTTC.

The chain is built from TRBV27 and TRBJ2-1, with 12 nucleotides matching TRBD2. This CDR3 has 16 residues. Germline trimming cut 3 bases from V and 9 bases from J; bases unmatched to any gene: 9. Germline values: CDR1 MNHEY, CDR2 SMNVEV (reference sequence). CDR3 protein: CASSFLSSGRAGEQFF. CDR3 coding DNA: TGTGCCAGCAGTTTTCTGTCTAGCGGGAGGGCCGGTGAGCAGTTCTTC.

V usage is TRBV5-1 and J usage is TRBJ1-1, with 10 bases fitting TRBD1. The ends lost 4 bases at V and 2 bases at J; junction bases unmatched: 5. Germline-derived CDR1 and CDR2 are SGHRS and YFSETQ. This CDR3 region has 15 residues. The CDR3 sequence is CASSARTGGNTEAFF. The CDR3, as DNA: TGCGCCAGCAGCGCTCGGACAGGGGGAAACACTGAAGCTTTCTTT.

The chain combines TRBV28 with TRBJ1-2; the match to TRBD1 covers 7 bases. In germline, CDR1 is MDHEN, CDR2 SYDVKM. The CDR3 has 15 residues. V dropped 5 bases and J dropped 3; count of bases not matched to a gene: 9. The CDR3 spells CASSGIGTEDYGYTF. CDR3 DNA sequence: TGTGCCAGCAGTGGGATCGGGACAGAAGACTATGGCTACACCTTC.

This sequence joins TRBV6-6 and TRBJ2-4, with 10 bases that match TRBD2. The CDR3 is made up of 20 amino acids. Germline V gene sequence: CDR1 MNHNY, CDR2 SVGAGI (reference sequence). Trimming removed 6 bases from V and 3 bases from J; junction bases left unmatched: 20. CDR3 region: CASSRSPSGGGSLGKNIQYF. The CDR3 DNA sequence: TGTGCCAGCAGCCGTAGTCCTAGCGGGGGAGGTAGTTTGGGCAAAAACATTCAGTACTTC.

The chain employs TRBV18 and TRBJ1-1, with TRBD1 matching over 8 bases. V lost 2 bases, J lost 6 bases, and 11 bases stayed unmatched. In germline, CDR1 is KGHSH, CDR2 LQKENI. The CDR3 contains 16 residues. CDR3 in amino acids: CASSPMQGAAEAEAFF. The CDR3 bases are TGTGCCAGCTCACCAATGCAGGGGGCCGCAGAGGCTGAAGCTTTCTTT.

V usage is TRBV18 and J usage is TRBJ1-1, with D possibly TRBD1 on 6 matching bases. Germline assignment: CDR1 KGHSH and CDR2 LQKENI. The CDR3 extends over 15 amino acids. Trimming took off 9 bases at V and 1 base at J, with 18 bases between the two ends. This chain's CDR3 is CASQPGVEGNTEAFF. CDR3 coding DNA: TGTGCCAGTCAACCAGGGGTAGAGGGGAACACTGAAGCTTTCTTT.